The clone carrying this T cell receptor beta chain was counted between two and nine times. No antigen is known for it. These data belong to a study of T cell repertoires in cytomegalovirus infection. Study-wide background: TCR beta signatures that were public indicated CMV infection and matching HLA type. Study-level results: Across the ex vivo response, the dominant clonotypes were HLA-C-restricted CMV-specific TCR beta clonotypes. Frequencies of public TCR beta families were cumulated, and this identified carriers of CMV plus the relevant HLA.

MiXCR, run by TCRdb on the reads, gives a single entry per CDR3 protein. This table has some 100,000 distinct CDR3 sequences, 20% to 25% appearing once. V lost 6 bases and J 6 bases, leaving 18 bases between the germline ends. The CDR3 is made up of 15 amino acids. The germline V gene encodes CDR1 SNHLY and CDR2 FYNNEI. The chain is built from TRBV2 and TRBJ2-1; D is perhaps TRBD1 (6 bases). This clonotype was sampled from a human donor in good health (CMV status not recorded). Some clones in this sample may be carry-over from other donors' samples. Sequencing input: CD8+ T cells from PBMCs. The CDR3 protein is CASRASGTRSNEQFF. The CDR3 DNA follows: TGTGCCAGCAGAGCCTCCGGGACAAGGAGCAATGAGCAGTTCTTC.